This T cell receptor beta chain was recovered during a study of blood T cell repertoires in COVID-19. Enrolled through a virtual design, the participants were between roughly 18 and 89 years of age and came from around 25 US areas. Donors in Cohort 3 counted as recovered after two negative PCRs, clearance, or symptom resolution. Only in-frame clones appear in the TCRdb table, and some are missing; sequencing was by immunoSEQ multiplex PCR. This table has about 300,000 clones, 87% appearing once. The clonotype comes from a woman under 40 who had recovered from COVID-19. The sample was PBMCs or T cells enriched from blood (not recorded which).

This chain's CDR3 is CASSNGGGLYYGYTF. CDR3 in DNA: TGTGCCAGCAGTAACGGTGGTGGGCTTTACTATGGCTACACCTTC. This chain uses TRBV5-4 with TRBJ1-2; D unresolved. V was pared by 5 bases and J by 3 bases, with 17 bases between. The CDR3 extends over 15 amino acids. Germline CDR1 reads SGHNT; CDR2 reads YYREEE (reference sequence).